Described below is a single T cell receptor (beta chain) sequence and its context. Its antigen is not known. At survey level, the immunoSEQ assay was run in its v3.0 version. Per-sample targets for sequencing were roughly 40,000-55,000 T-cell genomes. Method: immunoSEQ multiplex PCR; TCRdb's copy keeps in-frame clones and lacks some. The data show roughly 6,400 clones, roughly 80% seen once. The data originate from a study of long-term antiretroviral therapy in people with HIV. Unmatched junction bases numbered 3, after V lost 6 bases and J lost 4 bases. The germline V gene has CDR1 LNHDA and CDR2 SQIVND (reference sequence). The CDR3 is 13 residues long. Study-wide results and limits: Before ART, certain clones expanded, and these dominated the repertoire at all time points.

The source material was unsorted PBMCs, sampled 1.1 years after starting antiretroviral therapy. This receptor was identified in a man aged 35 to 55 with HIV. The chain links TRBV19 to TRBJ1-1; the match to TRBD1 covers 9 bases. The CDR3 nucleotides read TGTGCCAGTAGCCCGACAGGGGGCACTGAAGCTTTCTTT. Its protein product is CASSPTGGTEAFF.